This record covers a single T cell receptor beta chain. The data derive from a study of T cell changes during pregnancy in multiple sclerosis. Sequencing was performed with immunoSEQ multiplex PCR; in TCRdb, only in-frame clones are kept and a portion is missing. The repertoire consists of about 100,000 clones, with 91% occurring once and the leading ten covering around 3.1%. Germline V gene sequence: CDR1 MDHEN, CDR2 SYDVKM. The CDR3 runs to 12 residues. The V gene lost 2 bases and the J gene lost 13 bases, with 15 bases spanning the gap. Specimen: peripheral blood, collected in the second trimester of pregnancy. This clonotype originated in a female donor with multiple sclerosis, enrolled in a pregnancy study. The chain uses TRBV28 and TRBJ2-7; possibly TRBD1 for D (6 bases). The CDR3 DNA is TGTGCCAGCAGTTTAGGAACAGGGAGTCTATACTTC. Translating gives CASSLGTGSLYF.